The 12 T cell receptor beta chains listed next were all sequenced from one sample in a study of T-cell memory formation after mild COVID-19. One entry per CDR3 protein results from TCRdb running MiXCR on the 5' RACE reads. The sample has 140,000 to 150,000 distinct CDR3 sequences; approximately 5.7% are singletons. Source material: PBMCs or a T cell subset sorted from them (not recorded which). The receptor source for this set is an adult woman who had mild COVID-19 (a few samples of this study predate the infection). Cell type and time point are not known.

This clonotype was observed a handful of times. The rearrangement links TRBV25-1 to TRBJ1-2; D call uncertain. V was clipped by 7 bases and J by 1 base, with 7 bases between them. Germline V gene sequence: CDR1 MGHDK, CDR2 SYGVNS. The CDR3 spans 12 residues. CDR3 in amino acids: CASKGINYGYTF. The CDR3 nucleotides are TGTGCCAGCAAGGGCATTAACTATGGCTACACCTTC.

The genes are TRBV3-1 and TRBJ1-2; no clear D gene. The V and J ends lost 3 bases and 8 bases respectively, with 7 bases between them. The CDR3 is 11 residues long. From germline, CDR1 is LGHDT and CDR2 YNNKEL (reference sequence). The CDR3 DNA is TGTGCCAGCAGCCAGACTGGAGGCTACACCTTC. Protein product: CASSQTGGYTF.

The chain uses TRBV7-9 and TRBJ2-5, with TRBD2 identical over 7 bases. J lost 5 bases, V lost 5 bases, and 11 bases had no gene match. Germline lookup yields CDR1 SEHNR and CDR2 FQNEAQ (reference sequence). CDR3 length equals 15 residues. In nucleotides, the CDR3 is TGTGCCAGCAGCCCAACCGCGGGGGTGGGGGAGACCCAGTACTTC. The encoded protein is CASSPTAGVGETQYF.

The rearrangement links TRBV19 to TRBJ1-1; TRBD1 might be the D (5 bases). Germline CDR1 reads LNHDA; CDR2 reads SQIVND (reference sequence). This CDR3 contains 14 residues. Trimming stripped 4 bases from V and 3 bases from J, with 12 bases between. The CDR3 loop is CASSTTYRYTEAFF. As DNA, the CDR3 is TGTGCCAGTAGTACCACGTACAGGTACACTGAAGCTTTCTTT.

This clonotype was observed many times. V is TRBV29-1 and J is TRBJ2-2; unclear D gene. The CDR3 is 13 amino acids. V lost 4 bases and J 3 bases, leaving 9 bases between the germline ends. CDR1 SQVTM and CDR2 ANQGSEA come from the germline V gene. The CDR3 region is CSVASGYTGELFF. The CDR3 DNA reads TGCAGCGTTGCCTCCGGGTACACCGGGGAGCTGTTTTTT.

The sample holds many counts of this clonotype. The chain has TRBV20-1 and TRBJ2-3; the D is unclear. The germline V and J ends were trimmed by 0 bases and 7 bases, with 2 bases remaining between them. The CDR3 covers 10 residues. From germline, CDR1 is DFQATT and CDR2 SNEGSKA (reference sequence). This CDR3 is CSARDNTQYF. In DNA, the CDR3 is TGCAGTGCTAGAGATAATACGCAGTATTTT.

The sample holds a few counts of this clonotype. This CDR3 reads CSARDGGARETQYF. DNA for the CDR3: TGCAGTGCTAGAGACGGGGGCGCGAGGGAGACCCAGTACTTC. The V gene is TRBV20-1, the J gene TRBJ2-5; either TRBD1 or TRBD2 may fit D (6 bases each). The V end lost 0 bases, the J end lost 5 bases, and 13 bases lay between the germline ends. The CDR3 consists of 14 residues. Germline lookup yields CDR1 DFQATT and CDR2 SNEGSKA (reference sequence).

This clonotype was observed many times. J is TRBJ1-2 and V is TRBV5-6; a weak D match, TRBD1 (5 bases). Trimming took off 0 bases at V and 8 bases at J, with 20 bases between the two ends. Germline V CDR1 and CDR2: SGHDT, YYEEEE. The CDR3 is 16 amino acids. Written as DNA, the CDR3 is TGTGCCAGCAGCTTGGGAATAGGCGGGGGATCGGTCGGCTACACCTTC. This encodes CASSLGIGGGSVGYTF.

This clonotype was recorded at least ten times. The chain couples TRBV15 to TRBJ1-4, with D perhaps matching TRBD1 (6 bases). Germline assignment: CDR1 LNHNV and CDR2 YYDKDF (reference sequence). Trimming pared 0 bases from V and 5 bases from J, leaving 7 bases between. The CDR3 is 14 residues long. The CDR3 bases are TGTGCCACCAGCAGAGAGCAGGGGAATGAAAAACTGTTTTTT. Translating gives CATSREQGNEKLFF.

There are a few counts of this clonotype. This chain connects TRBV20-1 to TRBJ2-7, with 10 nucleotides matching TRBD2. Germline CDR1 reads DFQATT; CDR2 reads SNEGSKA (reference sequence). The CDR3 spans 16 residues. J gave up 3 bases and V 1 base, and 9 bases lay outside the gene matches. The DNA for the CDR3 is TGCAGTGCTAGAGGGGGGGCTAGCGGGAGTAGCTACGAGCAGTACTTC. Protein sequence: CSARGGASGSSYEQYF.

This clonotype has at least ten counts. The chain employs TRBV6-6 and TRBJ1-1; the D is unclear. The CDR3 contains 13 residues. Trimming pared 2 bases from V and 11 bases from J, leaving 15 bases between. Per the germline V gene, CDR1 is MNHNY and CDR2 is SVGAGI (reference sequence). For the CDR3, the DNA is TGTGCCAGCAGTTACGGGCAGGCCGCTTCGGCTTTCTTT. Encoded protein: CASSYGQAASAFF.

The chain joins TRBV7-2 to TRBJ2-7; perhaps TRBD2 as D (5 bases). Looked up from germline, CDR1 is SGHTA and CDR2 is FQGNSA. There are 15 residues in the CDR3. V lost 5 bases and J 0 bases, leaving 14 bases between the germline ends. DNA of the CDR3: TGTGCCAGCAGCCTTTACATGGGGAGCTCCTACGAGCAGTACTTC. Residues: CASSLYMGSSYEQYF.